Below, 25 T cell receptor beta chains from the same sample are listed, as sequenced in a study of blood T cells in healthy people across ages. PCR was performed a second time for roughly 7 to 11 cycles using a sample-barcoded 5' primer and a J-beta primer mix. TCRdb used MiXCR to reprocess the 5' RACE reads, holding one entry per CDR3 protein. The sample has 870,000 or so distinct CDR3 sequences, roughly 26% seen once. The sample was blood. The receptors derive from a woman aged 80 or over in good health.

Details on this clonotype: This may be a read error: a much more frequent sequence differs by one nucleotide. The V gene is TRBV7-9, the J gene TRBJ1-2; unclear D gene. This CDR3 is 17 amino acids long. Germline CDR1 reads SEHNR; CDR2 reads FQNEAQ (reference sequence). The CDR3 nucleotides read TGTGCCAGCAGCCCCTTACCGACCGCTAAACCTAACTGTGGCTACACCTTC. It encodes CASSPLPTAKPNCGYTF.

V is TRBV24-1 and J is TRBJ2-1, with D possibly TRBD2 on 6 matching bases. The CDR3 contains 13 residues. Germline lookup yields CDR1 KGHDR and CDR2 SFDVKD. Trimming took off 5 bases at V and 9 bases at J, with 13 bases between the two ends. CDR3 bases: TGTGCCACCAGTGTTGGAGGGTTTGGTGAGCAGTTCTTC. Amino acids: CATSVGGFGEQFF.

Regarding this clonotype: Compared with germline, one end of the junction differs, possibly owing to a read error. The genes are TRBV12-3 or TRBV12-4 and TRBJ2-3; D may match TRBD1 or TRBD2 (5 bases each). This CDR3 is built from 12 residues. The CDR3 nucleotides read TGTGCCAGCAGTTCGCAGGGAGATGCGCAGTATTTT. This translates into CASSSQGDAQYF.

This clonotype was seen a few times. Its ends do not fully match the called genes, so a read error is possible. The rearrangement uses TRBV6-1 and TRBJ2-7, with a tentative D call TRBD1 (6 bases). This CDR3 has 13 amino acids. CDR1 is MNHNS and CDR2 is SASEGT in the germline V gene. The CDR3 nucleotides read TGTGCCAACAGTGATCGGCAGGGGACCGAGCAGTACTTC. Its protein product is CANSDRQGTEQYF.

This clonotype was counted ten times or more. The CDR3 loop reads CASNLAGLSNEQFF. For the CDR3, the DNA is TGTGCCAGCAACCTAGCCGGACTATCCAATGAGCAGTTCTTC. The chain employs TRBV7-9 and TRBJ2-1, with a tentative D call TRBD2 (6 bases). Trimming removed 7 bases from V and 6 bases from J, with 16 bases in between. The CDR3 extends over 14 amino acids. Germline CDR1 SEHNR, CDR2 FQNEAQ (reference sequence).

This clonotype occurred once. Possible read error: a much larger clone is one base away. The chain couples TRBV6-5 to TRBJ2-5; TRBD1 agrees at 8 bases. Germline loops: CDR1 MNHEY, CDR2 SVGAGI. The CDR3 length is 14 residues. The trim removed 10 bases at V and 7 bases at J, leaving 14 bases unmatched. The chain's CDR3 is CAISEGQVTRTQYF. The CDR3 DNA reads TGTGCCATCAGCGAGGGACAGGTCACGCGGACCCAGTACTTC.

For this clonotype: With a much larger clone just one base away, this may be a read error. The rearrangement uses TRBV20-1 and TRBJ1-2; D is unresolved. Trimming took off 6 bases at V and 8 bases at J, with 19 bases between the two ends. Germline values: CDR1 DFQATT, CDR2 SNEGSKA (reference sequence). The length of the CDR3 is 13 residues. This CDR3 reads CSAEQPAGDGYTF. CDR3 DNA sequence: TGCAGTGCCGAACAACCGGCCGGAGACGGCTACACCTTC.

This clonotype was counted at least ten times. The chain links TRBV6-2 or TRBV6-3 to TRBJ2-5, with D possibly matching TRBD2 (5 bases). The CDR3 totals 20 residues. V was cut by 0 bases and J by 4 bases, with 27 bases left in between. Per the germline V gene, CDR1 is MNHEY and CDR2 is SVGEGT. CDR3 residues: CASSYSQRLTRGVRRETQYF. In nucleotides, the CDR3 is TGTGCCAGCAGTTACTCACAGCGACTAACCCGAGGCGTGAGACGAGAGACCCAGTACTTC.

Worth noting for this clonotype: A much larger clone differs by one base, so this may be a read error. The rearrangement joins TRBV20-1 to TRBJ1-4; maybe TRBD1 (6 bases). V was pared by 5 bases and J by 3 bases, with 22 bases between. The CDR3 is made up of 17 amino acids. Looked up from germline, CDR1 is DFQATT and CDR2 is SNEGSKA (reference sequence). The CDR3 nucleotides are TGCAGTGCTCCACAGGGTTCAGGGAAGTCGGCTAATGAAAAACTGTTTTTT. Encoded protein: CSAPQGSGKSANEKLFF.

This clonotype was counted at least ten times. The gene calls are TRBV11-2 and TRBJ1-2; no definite D call. V lost 2 bases, J lost 2 bases, and 9 bases lay in between. CDR1 and CDR2 (germline): SGHAT, FQNNGV. The CDR3 totals 14 residues. In DNA, the CDR3 is TGTGCCAGCAGCTTATCGGGAATCAACTATGGCTACACCTTC. This codes for CASSLSGINYGYTF.

This clonotype was counted at least ten times. CDR3 sequence (DNA): TGTGCCAGCAGCATCACTAGTCCAAGGGACTATGGCTACACCTTC. The encoded protein is CASSITSPRDYGYTF. This chain uses TRBV7-8 with TRBJ1-2, with D hard to call. The CDR3 spans 15 residues. With 5 bases removed from V and 3 bases from J, the gap between germline ends came to 16 bases. In germline, CDR1 is SGHVS, CDR2 FQNEAQ.

Concerning this clonotype: An end of the junction does not agree with germline; a read error may underlie this. The V call is TRBV3-1, the J call TRBJ2-3; TRBD2 matches 15 bases. The CDR3 covers 19 residues. The germline V gene has CDR1 LGHDT and CDR2 YNNKEL (reference sequence). Here the CDR3 reads CAGSQEGTSGGTSTDTQYF. The CDR3 nucleotides read TGTGCCGGCAGCCAAGAAGGGACTAGCGGGGGGACCAGCACAGATACGCAGTATTTT.

This clonotype was observed a handful of times. A read error is possible here, since a much larger clone lies one base away. The CDR3 DNA reads as TGTGTCAGCAGTAGGACTAGCGGGGGGTCGGAGACCCAGTACTTC. Translated, it gives CVSSRTSGGSETQYF. The chain employs TRBV7-9 and TRBJ2-7; 14 bases map to TRBD2. The end of the DNA aligns better with TRBJ2-5, so the J call may be wrong. CDR3 length: 15 residues. Germline CDR1 SEHNR, CDR2 FQNEAQ (reference sequence).

There are a few counts of this clonotype. This chain connects TRBV6-2 or TRBV6-3 to TRBJ1-5; the match to TRBD1 covers 10 bases. The CDR3 extends over 13 amino acids. V dropped 2 bases and J dropped 13; count of bases not matched to a gene: 5. CDR1 MNHEY and CDR2 SVGEGT come from the germline V gene. In nucleotides, the CDR3 is TGTGCCAGCAGTTACATTCGGACAGGGGGTCAGCATTTT. It codes for CASSYIRTGGQHF.

In this sample, this clonotype turned up many times. Possible read error: a much larger clone is one base away. This sequence joins TRBV29-1 and TRBJ2-1; D is unresolved. With 7 bases removed from V and 8 bases from J, the gap between germline ends came to 12 bases. The CDR3 loop spans 11 amino acids. CDR1 is SQVTM and CDR2 is ANQGSEA in the germline V gene. CDR3 coding DNA: TGCAGCGCCATCGGACGAGATGAGCAGTTCTTC. Translating gives CSAIGRDEQFF.

This clonotype was detected many times. The chain has TRBV5-6 and TRBJ2-5; the D is unclear. Deletions cut 0 bases from V and 4 bases from J, with 10 bases between. The germline V gene has CDR1 SGHDT and CDR2 YYEEEE. The CDR3 loop spans 14 amino acids. The CDR3, as DNA: TGTGCCAGCAGCTTGGAACAGCTTCCAGAGACCCAGTACTTC. Protein: CASSLEQLPETQYF. Drawing the rest from reference TRBV5-6 and TRBJ2-5, the complete variable domain is DAGVTQSPTHLIKTRGQQVTLRCSPKSGHDTVSWYQQALGQGPQFIFQYYEEEERQRGNFPDRFSGHQFPNYSSELNVNALLLGDSALYLCASSLEQLPETQYFGPGTRLLVL.

Only a few counts were recorded for this clonotype. The chain couples TRBV7-2 to TRBJ2-3; TRBD2 matches 12 bases. The CDR3 length is 17 residues. Germline assignment: CDR1 SGHTA and CDR2 FQGNSA. The V segment lost 1 base and the J segment 8 bases; nucleotides outside the gene matches: 10. CDR3 amino acids: CASSLGRSSGGAGTQYF. In DNA, the CDR3 is TGTGCCAGCAGCTTAGGACGGTCTAGCGGGGGGGCGGGTACGCAGTATTTT.

The chain uses TRBV5-1 and TRBJ2-1, with 10 bases matching TRBD2. The trim removed 6 bases at V and 4 bases at J, leaving 4 bases unmatched. Germline V gene sequence: CDR1 SGHRS, CDR2 YFSETQ. The CDR3 consists of 14 residues. As DNA, the CDR3 is TGCGCCAGCACCTCACTAGCGGGATACAATGAGCAGTTCTTC. This codes for CASTSLAGYNEQFF.

Many counts were recorded for this clonotype. The chain recombines TRBV6-5 with TRBJ2-7, with D unclear. Per germline, CDR1 MNHEY and CDR2 SVGAGI. V was trimmed by 6 bases and J by 4 bases, leaving 19 bases between them. This CDR3 is 15 amino acids long. CDR3 region: CASSKGFVLGYEQYF. CDR3 DNA: TGTGCCAGCAGCAAGGGATTCGTATTGGGTTACGAGCAGTACTTC.

The chain has TRBV20-1 and TRBJ2-1; D may correspond to TRBD1 or TRBD2 (6 bases each). The CDR3 consists of 15 residues. The V gene lost 4 bases and the J gene lost 7 bases, with 20 bases spanning the gap. CDR1 DFQATT and CDR2 SNEGSKA come from the germline V gene (reference sequence). CDR3 nucleotide sequence: TGCAGTGCTAAACCACAGGGACTCACGGTTAATGAGCAGTTCTTC. Its translation: CSAKPQGLTVNEQFF.

This clonotype has just a few counts. The junction does not match germline at one end; this may be a read error. V is TRBV7-2 and J is TRBJ2-1; no clear D gene. CDR3 length equals 18 residues. The germline CDR1 and CDR2 sequences are SGHTA and FQGNSA. The CDR3 here is CASGLGSFDRSSYNEQFF. CDR3 in DNA: TGTGCCAGCGGCTTAGGTTCCTTTGACCGTAGCTCCTACAATGAGCAGTTCTTC.

This clonotype was seen more than once but under ten times. The rearrangement uses TRBV7-2 and TRBJ2-2; D is undetermined. This CDR3 is 13 amino acids long. With 6 bases removed from V and 5 bases from J, the gap between germline ends came to 10 bases. CDR1 is SGHTA, CDR2 FQGNSA, per germline. The DNA of the CDR3 is TGTGCCAGCAGTATGAGGCGGACCGGGGAGCTGTTTTTT. Amino acid sequence: CASSMRRTGELFF.

The chain links TRBV4-2 to TRBJ2-2, with 12 bases matching TRBD1. J gave up 1 base and V 6 bases, and 3 bases lay outside the gene matches. Germline V gene data show CDR1 as LGHNA and CDR2 as YNFKEQ. There are 16 residues in the CDR3. The CDR3 spells CASRGQGARNTGELFF. The CDR3 coding sequence is TGTGCCAGCAGGGGACAGGGGGCTAGGAACACCGGGGAGCTGTTTTTT.

The V call is TRBV12-3 or TRBV12-4, the J call TRBJ2-2; perhaps D is TRBD1 or TRBD2 (6 bases each). Trimming stripped 5 bases from V and 2 bases from J, with 15 bases between. This CDR3 region has 16 residues. The CDR3 protein is CASSPRGTHNTGELFF. Here the CDR3 DNA reads TGTGCCAGCAGTCCCCGGGGGACACATAACACCGGGGAGCTGTTTTTT.

A word on this clonotype: A much larger clone is a single base away; this may be a read error. The chain couples TRBV12-3 or TRBV12-4 to TRBJ2-5, with D tentatively TRBD1 (6 bases). The CDR3 covers 11 residues. In DNA, the CDR3 is TGTGCTTTCCCCAGGGGTCCGGAGCAGTACTTC. This translates into CAFPRGPEQYF.